This TCR beta chain was sequenced for a study of T-cell reconstitution after alpha-beta-depleted transplantation in children. This clonotype was counted only a few times. A library of TCRbeta sequences, prepared with unique molecular identifiers, was generated. TCRdb processed the PCR reads anew with MiXCR; each CDR3 protein has one entry. The sample lists under 350,000 distinct CDR3 sequences, 9.9% seen once, with around 10% in the top ten. Germline-derived CDR1 and CDR2 are DFQATT and SNEGSKA (reference sequence). CDR3 size: 13 residues. Deletions cut 1 base from V and 8 bases from J, with 12 bases between.

The specimen comprised PBMCs from the stem cell graft donor, sampled from the stem cell graft. The clonotype was recovered from a human donor who donated a stem cell graft to a child with SCID. V and J are TRBV20-1 and TRBJ1-5; D gene ambiguous. The CDR3 nucleotides are TGCAGTGCTAGAGTGTCCCCGTGGGAGCCCCAGCATTTT. Translating gives CSARVSPWEPQHF.